Listed below are T cell receptor beta chains from one sample, sequenced in a study of Graves' ophthalmopathy and Graves' hyperthyroidism. TCRdb re-derived calls from the multiplex PCR reads in MiXCR, one entry per CDR3 protein. Among more than 550,000 distinct CDR3 sequences listed, roughly two fifths were seen once. Sample: peripheral blood. The receptors originated from an adult man with Graves' ophthalmopathy. Each CDR3 is given with its conserved first and last residue. The D gene is left open where the match is weak. Clone size is not always given. Where it is, it says once, few, many or a class for expanded clones.

>TRBV7-2|many|TRBJ1-2|TRBD1
CASSRAGTGIGGYTF
TGCGCCAGCAGCCGAGCCGGGACAGGGATTGGTGGCTACACCTTC
>TRBV6-5|many|TRBJ1-1|.
CASTQTDPGGTEAFF
TGTGCCAGCACCCAGACAGATCCTGGAGGCACTGAAGCTTTCTTT
>TRBV29-1|.|TRBJ1-1|.
CSVIGLNTEAFF
TGCAGCGTTATAGGGTTGAACACTGAAGCTTTCTTT
>TRBV12-3/TRBV12-4|.|TRBJ2-7|.
CASSSVDYEQYF
TGTGCCAGCAGTTCAGTGGACTACGAGCAGTACTTC
>TRBV20-1|many|TRBJ1-2|.
CSVSQGSYGYTF
TGCAGTGTCTCCCAGGGGAGCTATGGCTACACCTTC
>TRBV7-8|.|TRBJ1-3|TRBD1
CASSPRQGSTGNTIYF
TGTGCCAGCAGCCCGAGACAGGGATCCACTGGAAACACCATATATTTT
>TRBV5-1|.|TRBJ2-3|TRBD2
CASSLGDYADTQYF
TGCGCCAGCAGCTTGGGGGACTACGCAGATACGCAGTATTTT
>TRBV5-1|many|TRBJ1-1|TRBD1
CASSPRRTGEAFF
TGCGCCAGCAGCCCTAGGAGGACAGGTGAAGCTTTCTTT
>TRBV6-5|many|TRBJ1-2|.
CASSPEPNYGYTF
TGTGCCAGCTCACCGGAGCCGAACTATGGCTACACCTTC
>TRBV19|many|TRBJ2-7|.
CASSSPQTGFEQYF
TGTGCCAGTAGCTCCCCCCAGACCGGATTCGAGCAGTACTTC
>TRBV11-3|.|TRBJ2-5|.
CASSPNRETQYF
TGTGCCAGCAGCCCCAACCGGGAGACCCAGTACTTC
>TRBV4-2|.|TRBJ2-2|.
CASSRPGLSHRELFF
TGTGCCAGCAGCCGCCCGGGACTTTCTCACCGGGAGCTGTTTTTT
>TRBV12-3/TRBV12-4|.|TRBJ1-2|.
CASGDPAGARTGYTF
TGTGCCAGCGGAGATCCGGCAGGGGCTCGGACTGGCTACACCTTC
>TRBV19|.|TRBJ2-7|.
CASSSRKDSRYEQYF
TGTGCCAGTAGTTCCAGGAAGGACAGCCGCTACGAGCAGTACTTC
>TRBV20-1|many|TRBJ2-5|.
CSARDRDRTEETQYF
TGCAGTGCTAGGGACCGGGACCGAACTGAGGAGACCCAGTACTTC
>TRBV25-1|.|TRBJ1-6|.
CASSEAGVWSGSSPLHF
TGTGCCAGCAGTGAGGCAGGGGTCTGGAGTGGCTCCTCACCCCTCCACTTT
>TRBV12-3/TRBV12-4|many|TRBJ1-1|.
CASSPPGINTEAFF
TGTGCCAGCAGCCCTCCCGGGATAAACACTGAAGCTTTCTTT
>TRBV20-1|.|TRBJ1-2|.
CSAHALGGAYGYTF
TGCAGTGCTCATGCCCTAGGCGGGGCCTATGGCTACACCTTC